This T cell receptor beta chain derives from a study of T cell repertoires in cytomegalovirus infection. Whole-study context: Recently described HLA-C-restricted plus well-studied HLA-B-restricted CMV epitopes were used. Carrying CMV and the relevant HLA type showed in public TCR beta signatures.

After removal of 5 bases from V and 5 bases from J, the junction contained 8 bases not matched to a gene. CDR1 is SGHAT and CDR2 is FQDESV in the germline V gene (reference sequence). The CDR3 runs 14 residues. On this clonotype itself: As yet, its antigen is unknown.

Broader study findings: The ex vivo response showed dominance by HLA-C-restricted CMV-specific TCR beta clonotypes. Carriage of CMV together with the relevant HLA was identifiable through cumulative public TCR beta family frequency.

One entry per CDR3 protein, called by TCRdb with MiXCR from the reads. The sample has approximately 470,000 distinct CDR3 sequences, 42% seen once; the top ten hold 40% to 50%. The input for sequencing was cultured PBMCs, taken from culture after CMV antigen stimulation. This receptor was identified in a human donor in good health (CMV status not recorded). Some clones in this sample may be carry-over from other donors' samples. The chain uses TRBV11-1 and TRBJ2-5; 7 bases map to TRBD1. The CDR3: CASSNTDRVETQYF. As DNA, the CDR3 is TGTGCCAGCAGCAATACCGACAGGGTGGAGACCCAGTACTTC.